This T cell receptor beta chain was recorded in a study of blood T cell repertoires in COVID-19. Overall study context: Researchers got acute and convalescent COVID-19 samples from the United States, Italy and Spain.

Sequencing was performed with immunoSEQ multiplex PCR; in TCRdb, only in-frame clones are kept and a portion is missing. Among over 90,000 clones listed, about nine tenths were seen once. The CDR3 spans 13 residues. V dropped 6 bases and J dropped 8; count of bases not matched to a gene: 6. The TCR was taken from a man between 18 and 29 years old with acute or convalescent COVID-19. J is TRBJ1-4 and V is TRBV12-3 or TRBV12-4, with 7 bases matching TRBD1. The specimen was peripheral blood. The CDR3 region has the DNA TGTGCCAGCAGCCCAAGGGGGCTGGAAAAACTGTTTTTT. This gives the protein CASSPRGLEKLFF.